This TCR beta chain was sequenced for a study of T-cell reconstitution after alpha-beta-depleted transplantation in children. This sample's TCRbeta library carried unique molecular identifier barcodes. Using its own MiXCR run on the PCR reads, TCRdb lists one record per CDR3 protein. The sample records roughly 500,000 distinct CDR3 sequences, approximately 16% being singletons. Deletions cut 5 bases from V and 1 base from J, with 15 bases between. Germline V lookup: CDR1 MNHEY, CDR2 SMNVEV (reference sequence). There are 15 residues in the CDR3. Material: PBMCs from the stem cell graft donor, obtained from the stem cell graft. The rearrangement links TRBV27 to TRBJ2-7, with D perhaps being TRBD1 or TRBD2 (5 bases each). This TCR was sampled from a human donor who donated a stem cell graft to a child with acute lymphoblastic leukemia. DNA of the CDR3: TGTGCCAGCAGTCGCACTAGACAGTCATCCTACGAGCAGTACTTC. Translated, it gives CASSRTRQSSYEQYF.